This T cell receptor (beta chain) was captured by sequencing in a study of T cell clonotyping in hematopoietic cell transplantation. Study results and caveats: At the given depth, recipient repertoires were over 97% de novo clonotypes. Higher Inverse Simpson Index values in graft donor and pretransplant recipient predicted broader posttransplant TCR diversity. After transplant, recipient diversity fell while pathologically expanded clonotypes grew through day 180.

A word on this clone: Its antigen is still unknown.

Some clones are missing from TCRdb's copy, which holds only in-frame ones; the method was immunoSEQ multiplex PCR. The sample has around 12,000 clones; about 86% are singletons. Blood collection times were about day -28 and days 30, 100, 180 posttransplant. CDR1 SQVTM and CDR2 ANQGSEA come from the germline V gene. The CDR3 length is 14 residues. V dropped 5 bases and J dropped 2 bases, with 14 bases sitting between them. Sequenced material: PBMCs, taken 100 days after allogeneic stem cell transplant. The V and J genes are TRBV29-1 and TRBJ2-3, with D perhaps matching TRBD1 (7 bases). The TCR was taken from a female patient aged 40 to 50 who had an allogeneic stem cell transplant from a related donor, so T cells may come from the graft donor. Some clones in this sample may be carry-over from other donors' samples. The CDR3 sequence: CSVNGRGVTDTQYF. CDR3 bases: TGCAGCGTTAATGGCAGGGGGGTCACAGATACGCAGTATTTT.